Listed below are T cell receptor beta chains from one sample, sequenced in a study of blood T cell repertoires in COVID-19. Repertoires were generated with immunoSEQ multiplex PCR, while TCRdb's copy carries only in-frame clones and drops some. The sample lists about 100,000 clones, approximately 83% occurring once. Material: PBMCs or T cells enriched from blood (not recorded which). The receptors were gathered from a woman in her forties or fifties who had recovered from COVID-19. CDR3s include the opening cysteine and the closing phenylalanine or tryptophan. The D gene is left open where the match is weak. The size field is filled for only some rows; it gives once, few, many or a size class.

j_gene: TRBJ1-1
abundance: .
v_gene: TRBV7-6
d_gene: TRBD1
CDR3nt: TGTGCCAGCAGCTCCGGGGCGGGGGGACAGGGCCCTGAAGCTTTCTTT
CDR3aa: CASSSGAGGQGPEAFF

j_gene: TRBJ2-2
abundance: .
v_gene: TRBV9
d_gene: .
CDR3nt: TGTGCCAGCAGCGAACAGGGTCCGAACACCGGGGAGCTGTTTTTT
CDR3aa: CASSEQGPNTGELFF

j_gene: TRBJ1-6
abundance: .
v_gene: TRBV28
d_gene: TRBD1
CDR3nt: TGTGCCAGCACCCCTGCGACAGGGGCTGATTCACCCCTCCACTTT
CDR3aa: CASTPATGADSPLHF

j_gene: TRBJ1-1
abundance: .
v_gene: TRBV19
d_gene: .
CDR3nt: TGTGCCAGTAGTATAGACGGGGACACTGAAGCTTTCTTT
CDR3aa: CASSIDGDTEAFF

j_gene: TRBJ1-5
abundance: .
v_gene: TRBV18
d_gene: TRBD1
CDR3nt: TGTGCCAGCTCACAGGGACAGCGCAATCAGCCCCAGCATTTT
CDR3aa: CASSQGQRNQPQHF

j_gene: TRBJ2-5
abundance: .
v_gene: TRBV6-5
d_gene: TRBD1
CDR3nt: TGTGCCAGCAACAGACAGGGGGGGGGAGAGACCCAGTACTTC
CDR3aa: CASNRQGGGETQYF

j_gene: TRBJ2-1
abundance: few
v_gene: TRBV7-9
d_gene: TRBD2
CDR3nt: TGTGCCAGCAGCTTTCGGACTAGCGGCTTTAATGAGCAGTTCTTC
CDR3aa: CASSFRTSGFNEQFF

j_gene: TRBJ1-1
abundance: .
v_gene: TRBV15
d_gene: .
CDR3nt: TGTGCCACCAGCTATTCGGGGAGTGAAGCTTTCTTT
CDR3aa: CATSYSGSEAFF

j_gene: TRBJ1-1
abundance: .
v_gene: TRBV24-1
d_gene: TRBD1
CDR3nt: TGTGCCACAGAACAGGGGAGGGAAGCTTTCTTT
CDR3aa: CATEQGREAFF

j_gene: TRBJ2-7
abundance: .
v_gene: TRBV5-8
d_gene: TRBD1
CDR3nt: TGTGCCAGCAGCCAGATACACAGGGGGTCCCACTACGAGCAGTACTTC
CDR3aa: CASSQIHRGSHYEQYF

j_gene: TRBJ2-2
abundance: .
v_gene: TRBV9
d_gene: TRBD2
CDR3nt: TGTGCCAGCAGCACCGCGGGAGGGAACACCGGGGAGCTGTTTTTT
CDR3aa: CASSTAGGNTGELFF

j_gene: TRBJ2-2
abundance: many
v_gene: TRBV6-2/TRBV6-3
d_gene: TRBD1
CDR3nt: TGTGCCAGCAGTTACGTGGGGGGGACAGGGCTAAGGAACACCGGGGAGCTGTTTTTT
CDR3aa: CASSYVGGTGLRNTGELFF

j_gene: TRBJ1-2
abundance: few
v_gene: TRBV4-2
d_gene: TRBD1
CDR3nt: TGTGCCAGCAGCCAAGTGACAGGGAACTATGGCTACACCTTC
CDR3aa: CASSQVTGNYGYTF

j_gene: TRBJ2-5
abundance: .
v_gene: TRBV5-1
d_gene: TRBD2
CDR3nt: TGCGCCAGCAGCATTGGACTAGCGGGGGGATCTTTTCGGTACCAAGAGACCCAGTACTTC
CDR3aa: CASSIGLAGGSFRYQETQYF

j_gene: TRBJ1-1
abundance: few
v_gene: TRBV6-1
d_gene: .
CDR3nt: TGTGCCAGCAGTGACCATAGAGAAGCTTTCTTT
CDR3aa: CASSDHREAFF

j_gene: TRBJ2-5
abundance: .
v_gene: TRBV30
d_gene: TRBD2
CDR3nt: TGTGCTTCCGAGACAGTCCCGGGAGGAGAGACCCAGTACTTC
CDR3aa: CASETVPGGETQYF

j_gene: TRBJ1-5
abundance: .
v_gene: TRBV6-1
d_gene: TRBD1
CDR3nt: TGTGCCAGCAGTGAAGTAAGGACAGGGGATCAGCCCCAGCATTTT
CDR3aa: CASSEVRTGDQPQHF

j_gene: TRBJ2-1
abundance: .
v_gene: TRBV27
d_gene: TRBD2
CDR3nt: TGTGCCACAACTTGGGCGGGAGGCTACAATGAGCAGTTCTTC
CDR3aa: CATTWAGGYNEQFF

j_gene: TRBJ2-1
abundance: once
v_gene: TRBV10-3
d_gene: .
CDR3nt: TGTGCCATCAGCGAGACTAGTGCTTCATACAATGAGCAGTTCTTC
CDR3aa: CAISETSASYNEQFF

j_gene: TRBJ2-3
abundance: .
v_gene: TRBV24-1
d_gene: .
CDR3nt: TGTGCCACCAGTGCCGGACCGGTTTTGGGGCGCACAGATACGCAGTATTTT
CDR3aa: CATSAGPVLGRTDTQYF

j_gene: TRBJ1-2
abundance: .
v_gene: TRBV5-6
d_gene: .
CDR3nt: TGTGCCAGCAGCTTTGGATCGTACTCCCCGGCGGTGACCTTC
CDR3aa: CASSFGSYSPAVTF

j_gene: TRBJ1-1
abundance: .
v_gene: TRBV7-9
d_gene: .
CDR3nt: TGTGCCAGCAGCCAGCAGGAGAACACTGAAGCTTTCTTT
CDR3aa: CASSQQENTEAFF

j_gene: TRBJ1-2
abundance: .
v_gene: TRBV15
d_gene: .
CDR3nt: TGTGCCACCAGCAGAGATACAAGTCTTGGCTACACCTTC
CDR3aa: CATSRDTSLGYTF

j_gene: TRBJ2-1
abundance: .
v_gene: TRBV19
d_gene: TRBD1
CDR3nt: TGTGCCAGTAGTACCGGGACAGGGGGACACAATGAGCAGTTCTTC
CDR3aa: CASSTGTGGHNEQFF

j_gene: TRBJ2-7
abundance: .
v_gene: TRBV18
d_gene: .
CDR3nt: TGTGCCAGCTCTCCGGGGGTCCTCGAGCAGTACTTC
CDR3aa: CASSPGVLEQYF

j_gene: TRBJ1-2
abundance: .
v_gene: TRBV19
d_gene: TRBD1
CDR3nt: TGTGCCAGTAGTATTGTACCATCCCGGACAGGGGGCATGGGCTATGGCTACACCTTC
CDR3aa: CASSIVPSRTGGMGYGYTF

j_gene: TRBJ2-7
abundance: .
v_gene: TRBV11-2
d_gene: .
CDR3nt: TGTGCCAGCAGCCCTCAACCAAGGGAGCACGAGCAGTACTTC
CDR3aa: CASSPQPREHEQYF

j_gene: TRBJ1-3
abundance: .
v_gene: TRBV15
d_gene: TRBD1
CDR3nt: TGTGCCACCAGCAGAGAACAGGGGGCTGGAAACACCATATATTTT
CDR3aa: CATSREQGAGNTIYF

j_gene: TRBJ2-5
abundance: .
v_gene: TRBV28
d_gene: .
CDR3nt: TGTGCCAGCAGGACTGTACAAGAGACCCAGTACTTC
CDR3aa: CASRTVQETQYF

j_gene: TRBJ2-1
abundance: .
v_gene: TRBV5-1
d_gene: .
CDR3nt: TGCGCCAGCAGCCCGGACAGTTTAAAGCAAGAGTTCTTC
CDR3aa: CASSPDSLKQEFF

j_gene: TRBJ2-7
abundance: .
v_gene: TRBV19
d_gene: TRBD1
CDR3nt: TGTGCCAGTAGTAACAGGGGTCCAGGAGCCTACGAGCAGTACTTC
CDR3aa: CASSNRGPGAYEQYF

j_gene: TRBJ1-5
abundance: medium-sized
v_gene: TRBV19
d_gene: .
CDR3nt: TGTGCCAGTAGTATTCCGGTCTCCGGGAGATGGCCCCAGCATTTT
CDR3aa: CASSIPVSGRWPQHF

j_gene: TRBJ2-1
abundance: .
v_gene: TRBV11-1
d_gene: .
CDR3nt: TGTGCCAGCAGCTTAGGGTGGGAGTTCTACAATGAGCAGTTCTTC
CDR3aa: CASSLGWEFYNEQFF

j_gene: TRBJ2-1
abundance: few
v_gene: TRBV7-3
d_gene: .
CDR3nt: TGTGCCAGCAGCTCTTACACAGGACGCCAGTACAATGAGCAGTTCTTC
CDR3aa: CASSSYTGRQYNEQFF

j_gene: TRBJ1-1
abundance: .
v_gene: TRBV28
d_gene: .
CDR3nt: TGTGCCAGCAGTTTATTGGCAGTTGCCATGAACACTGAAGCTTTCTTT
CDR3aa: CASSLLAVAMNTEAFF

j_gene: TRBJ1-6
abundance: few
v_gene: TRBV6-1
d_gene: .
CDR3nt: TGTGCCAGCAGTGAATTTGGGGCTTCACCCCTCCACTTT
CDR3aa: CASSEFGASPLHF

j_gene: TRBJ2-1
abundance: .
v_gene: TRBV16
d_gene: TRBD1
CDR3nt: TGTGCCAGCGGGGAGGACAGGGGGCTACGAGACAATGAGCAGTTCTTC
CDR3aa: CASGEDRGLRDNEQFF

j_gene: TRBJ2-5
abundance: .
v_gene: TRBV3-1/TRBV3-2
d_gene: .
CDR3nt: TGTGCCAGCAGCCAAAGGGGGGGGGAAGAGACCCAGTACTTC
CDR3aa: CASSQRGGEETQYF

j_gene: TRBJ2-1
abundance: few
v_gene: TRBV4-2
d_gene: .
CDR3nt: TGTGCCAGCAGCCACCCCCTCCGAGGTGCAGCGCACAATGAGCAGTTCTTC
CDR3aa: CASSHPLRGAAHNEQFF

j_gene: TRBJ2-3
abundance: .
v_gene: TRBV5-1
d_gene: TRBD2
CDR3nt: TGCGCCAGCGGGCGGGGGATGTCATACGATACGCAGTATTTT
CDR3aa: CASGRGMSYDTQYF

j_gene: TRBJ2-1
abundance: .
v_gene: TRBV27
d_gene: .
CDR3nt: TGTGCCAGCAGTTTAATGGACTCGGTCGGTAATGAGCAGTTCTTC
CDR3aa: CASSLMDSVGNEQFF

j_gene: TRBJ2-7
abundance: .
v_gene: TRBV7-6
d_gene: TRBD1
CDR3nt: TGTGCCAGCAGCTTAGGGGGTGGGGGGACAGGGGGATACGAGCAGTACTTC
CDR3aa: CASSLGGGGTGGYEQYF

j_gene: TRBJ2-3
abundance: .
v_gene: TRBV24-1
d_gene: TRBD2
CDR3nt: TGTGCCACCAGTGATGCTAGGACTAGCGGGGGGCCTAACACAGATACGCAGTATTTT
CDR3aa: CATSDARTSGGPNTDTQYF

j_gene: TRBJ2-1
abundance: .
v_gene: TRBV7-3
d_gene: .
CDR3nt: TGTGCCAGCAGCTTAGCGGGCTCCTACAATGAGCAGTTCTTC
CDR3aa: CASSLAGSYNEQFF

j_gene: TRBJ2-3
abundance: .
v_gene: TRBV6-5
d_gene: TRBD2
CDR3nt: TGTGCCAGCAGACTAGCGTTTACAGATACGCAGTATTTT
CDR3aa: CASRLAFTDTQYF

j_gene: TRBJ2-7
abundance: .
v_gene: TRBV7-9
d_gene: TRBD2
CDR3nt: TGTGCCAGCAGCTTAGGTAGCGGGCGATACGAGCAGTACTTC
CDR3aa: CASSLGSGRYEQYF

j_gene: TRBJ2-7
abundance: .
v_gene: TRBV6-1
d_gene: TRBD2
CDR3nt: TGTGCCAGCAGTGAAGGACAACTAGCGGGGGGATACGAGCAGTACTTC
CDR3aa: CASSEGQLAGGYEQYF

j_gene: TRBJ2-3
abundance: .
v_gene: TRBV11-3
d_gene: .
CDR3nt: TGTGCCAGCAGCTTATTTGGGAGACTAACAGATACGCAGTATTTT
CDR3aa: CASSLFGRLTDTQYF

j_gene: TRBJ1-1
abundance: .
v_gene: TRBV6-5
d_gene: TRBD1
CDR3nt: TGTGCCAGCAGAAAACCCGGGACAGTGAACACTGAAGCTTTCTTT
CDR3aa: CASRKPGTVNTEAFF

j_gene: TRBJ2-7
abundance: .
v_gene: TRBV6-1
d_gene: TRBD1
CDR3nt: TGTGCCAGCAGTGATCAGGGACAGGGCTACGAGCAGTACTTC
CDR3aa: CASSDQGQGYEQYF

j_gene: TRBJ1-2
abundance: .
v_gene: TRBV5-8
d_gene: .
CDR3nt: TGTGCCAGCAGCTTGGTTGGGGCGGCCTATGGCTACACCTTC
CDR3aa: CASSLVGAAYGYTF

j_gene: TRBJ2-1
abundance: .
v_gene: TRBV4-1
d_gene: TRBD2
CDR3nt: TGCGCCAGCAGCCAAGATTGGGGACTAGCGGGAGGGAATGAGCAGTTCTTC
CDR3aa: CASSQDWGLAGGNEQFF

j_gene: TRBJ2-7
abundance: .
v_gene: TRBV28
d_gene: TRBD1
CDR3nt: TGTGCCAGCAGCCCTGAATGGACAGGAACCTACGAGCAGTACTTC
CDR3aa: CASSPEWTGTYEQYF

j_gene: TRBJ2-2
abundance: .
v_gene: TRBV7-3
d_gene: .
CDR3nt: TGTGCCAGCAGCGAAACGGGGACTCTACTTGCCGGGGAGCTGTTTTTT
CDR3aa: CASSETGTLLAGELFF

j_gene: TRBJ2-7
abundance: .
v_gene: TRBV6-5
d_gene: TRBD2
CDR3nt: TGTGCCAGCAGTCCTCGATTAGCGGGGGGCTACGAGCAGTACTTC
CDR3aa: CASSPRLAGGYEQYF

j_gene: TRBJ2-7
abundance: .
v_gene: TRBV3-1/TRBV3-2
d_gene: .
CDR3nt: TGTGCCAGCAGCCAAGTGCCTAGCGACTCCTACGAGCAGTACTTC
CDR3aa: CASSQVPSDSYEQYF

j_gene: TRBJ1-1
abundance: .
v_gene: TRBV5-1
d_gene: TRBD1
CDR3nt: TGCGCCAGCAGCCCCCAGACAGGGGACACTGAAGCTTTCTTT
CDR3aa: CASSPQTGDTEAFF

j_gene: TRBJ2-6
abundance: .
v_gene: TRBV24-1
d_gene: .
CDR3nt: TGTGCCACCAGTGAACCAGACAGACCTGGGGCCAACGTCCTGACTTTC
CDR3aa: CATSEPDRPGANVLTF